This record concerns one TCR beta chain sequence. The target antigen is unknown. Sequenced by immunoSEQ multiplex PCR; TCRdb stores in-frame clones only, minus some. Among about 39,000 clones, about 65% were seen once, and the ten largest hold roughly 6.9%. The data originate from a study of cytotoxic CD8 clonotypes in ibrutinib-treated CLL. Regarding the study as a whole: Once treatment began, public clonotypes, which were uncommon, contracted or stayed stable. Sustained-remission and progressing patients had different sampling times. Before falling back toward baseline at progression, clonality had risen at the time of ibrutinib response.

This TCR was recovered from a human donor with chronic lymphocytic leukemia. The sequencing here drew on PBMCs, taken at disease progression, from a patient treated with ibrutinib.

The DNA of the CDR3 is TGTGCCTGGAGTGCACACGTCGAAGGTTACTATGGCTACACCTTC. It codes for CAWSAHVEGYYGYTF. The rearrangement joins TRBV30 to TRBJ1-2; D is uncertain. Germline assignment: CDR1 GTSNPN and CDR2 SVGIG (reference sequence). The CDR3 is made up of 15 amino acids. The V end lost 1 base, the J end lost 3 bases, and 15 bases lay between the germline ends. The whole variable domain, filled in from reference TRBV30 and TRBJ1-2, reads SQTIHQWPATLVQPVGSPLSLECTVEGTSNPNLYWYRQAAGRGLQLLFYSVGIGQISSEVPQNLSASRPQDRQFILSSKKLLLSDSGFYLCAWSAHVEGYYGYTFGSGTRLTVV.